One T cell receptor (beta chain) is described in this entry. Trimming removed 6 bases from V and 4 bases from J, with 18 bases in between. Germline CDR1 PRHDT, CDR2 FYEKMQ (reference sequence). This CDR3 is 15 amino acids long. The data derive from a study of blood T cell repertoires in COVID-19. Study-wide context: Acute-phase and convalescent COVID-19 samples originated in the United States, Italy and Spain.

In the study's own analysis: Amplification of reference gene primers was used by the study to estimate nucleated cell counts. Clones were read by immunoSEQ multiplex PCR, and TCRdb kept only the in-frame ones, dropping some. That table gives V, J and clone size, and the DNA gave D and trimming. The data contain hundreds of thousands of clones, nearly 90% of them singletons. The chain links TRBV13 to TRBJ2-5; D possibly corresponds to TRBD1 (5 bases). The receptor was isolated from a woman aged 18-29 years with acute COVID-19. The sequenced sample was PBMCs or T cells enriched from blood (not recorded which). The CDR3 protein is CASREYGQGTETQYF. CDR3 coding DNA: TGTGCCAGCAGAGAGTACGGTCAGGGTACAGAGACCCAGTACTTC.